This T cell receptor (beta chain) derives from a study of blood T cell repertoires in COVID-19. The wider study: Material from acute and convalescent COVID-19 was sourced from the United States, Italy and Spain. PBMCs, B-cell-depleted T cells, or T cells provided the cDNA or gDNA that made up the material.

Seattle researchers signed up patients amid active infection and tracked them longitudinally. Original handling: Estimated nucleated cell counts came from reference gene primer amplification. Sequencing was performed with immunoSEQ multiplex PCR; in TCRdb, only in-frame clones are kept and a portion is missing. D and trimming come from the DNA, and the V and J calls and clone size come from that table. The data show about 180,000 clones, about 81% seen once. The clonotype comes from a woman older than 75 with COVID-19, enrolled during active disease. Sample: peripheral blood.

CDR3 sequence: CASSSSGTGAAGYTF. DNA of the CDR3: TGTGCCAGCAGCTCCTCCGGGACAGGGGCGGCTGGCTACACCTTC. J is TRBJ1-2 and V is TRBV9; 10 bases map to TRBD1. The V segment lost 4 bases and the J segment 7 bases; nucleotides outside the gene matches: 10. CDR1 and CDR2 (germline): SGDLS, YYNGEE. The CDR3 is made up of 15 amino acids.